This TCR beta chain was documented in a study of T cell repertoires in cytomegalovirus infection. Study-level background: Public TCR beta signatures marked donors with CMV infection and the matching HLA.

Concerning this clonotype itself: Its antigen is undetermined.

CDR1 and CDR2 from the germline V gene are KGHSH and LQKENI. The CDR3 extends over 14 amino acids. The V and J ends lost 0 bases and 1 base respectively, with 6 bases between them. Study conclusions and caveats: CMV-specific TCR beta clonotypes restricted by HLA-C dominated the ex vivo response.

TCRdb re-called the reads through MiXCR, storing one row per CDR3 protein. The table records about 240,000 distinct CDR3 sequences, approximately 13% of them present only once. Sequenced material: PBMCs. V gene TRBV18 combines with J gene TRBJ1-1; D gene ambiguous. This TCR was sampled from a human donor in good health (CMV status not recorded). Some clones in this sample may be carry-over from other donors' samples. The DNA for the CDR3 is TGTGCCAGCTCACCACCAGGGCGGAACACTGAAGCTTTCTTT. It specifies CASSPPGRNTEAFF. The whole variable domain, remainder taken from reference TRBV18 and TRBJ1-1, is NAGVMQNPRHLVRRRGQEARLRCSPMKGHSHVYWYRQLPEEGLKFMVYLQKENIIDESGMPKERFSAEFPKEGPSILRIQQVVRGDSAAYFCASSPPGRNTEAFFGQGTRLTVV.